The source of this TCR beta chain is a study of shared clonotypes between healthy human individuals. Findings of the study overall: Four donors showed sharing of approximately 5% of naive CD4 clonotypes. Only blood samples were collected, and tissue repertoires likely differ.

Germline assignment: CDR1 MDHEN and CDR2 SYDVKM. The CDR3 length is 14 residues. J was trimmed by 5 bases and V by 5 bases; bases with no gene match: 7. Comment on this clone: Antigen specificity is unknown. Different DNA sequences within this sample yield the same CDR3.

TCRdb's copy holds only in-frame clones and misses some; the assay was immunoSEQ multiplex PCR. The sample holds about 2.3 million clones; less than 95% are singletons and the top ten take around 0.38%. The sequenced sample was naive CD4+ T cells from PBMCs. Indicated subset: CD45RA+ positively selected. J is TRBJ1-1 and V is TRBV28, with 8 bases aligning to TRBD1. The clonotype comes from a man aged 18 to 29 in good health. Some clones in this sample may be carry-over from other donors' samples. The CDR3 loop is CASSPGQGGTEAFF. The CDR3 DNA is TGTGCCAGCAGTCCAGGACAGGGAGGGACTGAAGCTTTCTTT. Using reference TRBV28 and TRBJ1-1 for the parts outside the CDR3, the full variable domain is DVKVTQSSRYLVKRTGEKVFLECVQDMDHENMFWYRQDPGLGLRLIYFSYDVKMKEKGDIPEGYSVSREKKERFSLILESASTNQTSMYLCASSPGQGGTEAFFGQGTRLTVV.